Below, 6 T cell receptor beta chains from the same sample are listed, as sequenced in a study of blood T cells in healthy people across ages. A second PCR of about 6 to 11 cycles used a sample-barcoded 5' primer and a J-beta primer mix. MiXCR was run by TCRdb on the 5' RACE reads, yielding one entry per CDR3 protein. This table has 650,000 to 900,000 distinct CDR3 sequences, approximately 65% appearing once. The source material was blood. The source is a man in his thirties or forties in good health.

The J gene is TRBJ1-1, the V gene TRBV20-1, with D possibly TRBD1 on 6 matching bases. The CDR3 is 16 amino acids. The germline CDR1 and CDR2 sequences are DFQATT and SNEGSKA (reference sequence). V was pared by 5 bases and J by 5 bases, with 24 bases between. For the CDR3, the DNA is TGCAGTGCTGCAGGGGTCTTGGGCAGCGGTGGTACTGAAGCTTTCTTT. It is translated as CSAAGVLGSGGTEAFF.

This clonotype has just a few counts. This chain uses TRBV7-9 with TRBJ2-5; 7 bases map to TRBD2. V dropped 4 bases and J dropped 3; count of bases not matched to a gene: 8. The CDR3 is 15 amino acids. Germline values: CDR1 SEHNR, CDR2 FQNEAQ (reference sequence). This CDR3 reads CASSSKGTIKETQYF. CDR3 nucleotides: TGTGCCAGCAGCTCGAAAGGGACTATCAAAGAGACCCAGTACTTC.

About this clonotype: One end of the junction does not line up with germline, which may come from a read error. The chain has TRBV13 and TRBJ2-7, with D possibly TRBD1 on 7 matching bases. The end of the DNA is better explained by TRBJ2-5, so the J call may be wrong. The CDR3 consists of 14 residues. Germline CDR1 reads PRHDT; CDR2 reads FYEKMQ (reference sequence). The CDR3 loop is CACSLGRGAETQYF. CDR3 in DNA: TGTGCCTGCAGCTTAGGCAGGGGGGCAGAGACCCAGTACTTC.

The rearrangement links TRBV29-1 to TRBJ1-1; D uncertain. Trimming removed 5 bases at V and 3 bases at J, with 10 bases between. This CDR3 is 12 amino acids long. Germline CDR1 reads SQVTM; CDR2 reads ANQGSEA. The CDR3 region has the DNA TGCAGCGTTTTCGGGCCGGACACTGAAGCTTTCTTT. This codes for CSVFGPDTEAFF.

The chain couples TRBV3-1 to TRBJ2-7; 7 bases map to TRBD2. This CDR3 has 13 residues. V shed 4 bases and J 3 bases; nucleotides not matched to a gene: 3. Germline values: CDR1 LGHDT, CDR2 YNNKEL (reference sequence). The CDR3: CASSRRGSYEQYF. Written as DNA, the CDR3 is TGTGCCAGCAGCCGTCGCGGGAGCTACGAGCAGTACTTC.

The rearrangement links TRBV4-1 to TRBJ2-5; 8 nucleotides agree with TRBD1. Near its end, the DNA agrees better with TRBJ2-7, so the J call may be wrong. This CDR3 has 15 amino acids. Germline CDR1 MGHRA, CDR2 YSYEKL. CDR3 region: CASSQEGTGLYEQYF. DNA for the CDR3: TGCGCCAGCAGCCAAGAGGGGACAGGATTATACGAGCAGTACTTC.